The 12 T cell receptor beta chains reported below all come from one sample, sequenced in a study of blood T cell repertoires in COVID-19. Libraries were prepared by immunoSEQ multiplex PCR; TCRdb keeps only in-frame clonotypes and omits some of them. Among under 400,000 clones listed, about 90% were seen once. Source material: peripheral blood. Receptor source: a man between 18 and 35 years old with active or convalescent COVID-19.

The CDR3, as DNA: TGTGCCAGCAGAGCCGGGACTAGCTTATTTAGCGAGCAGTACTTC. The encoded protein is CASRAGTSLFSEQYF. The V gene is TRBV6-5, the J gene TRBJ2-7; 9 bases line up with TRBD2. Trimming cost V 6 bases and J 6 bases; bases outside gene matches: 12. CDR1 is MNHEY and CDR2 is SVGAGI in the germline V gene. The length of the CDR3 is 15 residues.

The V gene is TRBV9, the J gene TRBJ1-5; D ambiguous. This CDR3 is 14 amino acids long. Trimming left V 0 bases short and J 7 bases short, with 11 bases between. Germline values: CDR1 SGDLS, CDR2 YYNGEE. CDR3 DNA sequence: TGTGCCAGCAGCGTAGCGGTCAGCGGGCAGCCCCAGCATTTT. Translation gives CASSVAVSGQPQHF. The variable domain in full, with the rest retrieved from reference TRBV9 and TRBJ1-5, is DSGVTQTPKHLITATGQRVTLRCSPRSGDLSVYWYQQSLDQGLQFLIQYYNGEERAKGNILERFSAQQFPDLHSELNLSSLELGDSALYFCASSVAVSGQPQHFGDGTRLSIL.

The genes are TRBV4-3 and TRBJ2-2; 11 positions match TRBD1. Trimming removed 0 bases from V and 4 bases from J; junction bases left unmatched: 7. This CDR3 spans 18 amino acids. Germline loops: CDR1 LGHNA, CDR2 YSLEER. The CDR3 loop reads CASSQEYLGTGGTGELFF. The CDR3 nucleotides read TGCGCCAGCAGCCAAGAATACCTAGGGACAGGGGGCACCGGGGAGCTGTTTTTT.

The chain recombines TRBV6-5 with TRBJ1-5, with TRBD1 matching 7 bases. V was pared by 6 bases and J by 4 bases, with 3 bases of the junction left unmatched. The germline CDR1 and CDR2 sequences are MNHEY and SVGAGI. The CDR3 is 13 residues long. DNA for the CDR3: TGTGCCAGCAGGTGGGACAGAAATCAGCCCCAGCATTTT. Translating gives CASRWDRNQPQHF.

This chain connects TRBV28 to TRBJ2-5; D perhaps matches TRBD1 (5 bases). There are 15 residues in the CDR3. In germline, CDR1 is MDHEN, CDR2 SYDVKM. V shed 5 bases and J shed 2 bases, with 15 bases lying between them. CDR3 protein: CASSPLGRTQETQYF. For the CDR3, the DNA is TGTGCCAGCAGTCCCCTGGGCAGGACACAAGAGACCCAGTACTTC.

The V call is TRBV4-1, the J call TRBJ2-2, with D maybe TRBD2 (5 bases). V was shortened by 0 bases and J by 7 bases, with 6 bases between the two germline ends. This CDR3 is 13 amino acids long. CDR1 and CDR2 (germline): MGHRA, YSYEKL. In DNA form, the CDR3 reads TGCGCCAGCAGCCAAGATGAGGGCGGGGAGCTGTTTTTT. Its protein product is CASSQDEGGELFF.

The chain employs TRBV28 and TRBJ2-1; 8 nucleotides align to TRBD2. This CDR3 is built from 16 residues. The junction had 10 bases not matched to a gene; V was cut back by 5 bases and J by 4 bases. CDR1 MDHEN and CDR2 SYDVKM come from the germline V gene. In nucleotides, the CDR3 is TGTGCCAGCAGTGCCGATAGCGGGGCCTTTTACAATGAGCAGTTCTTC. Translating gives CASSADSGAFYNEQFF.

The chain combines TRBV5-4 with TRBJ2-7; TRBD2 might be the D (6 bases). V lost 4 bases, J lost 2 bases, and 10 bases lay in between. Germline values: CDR1 SGHNT, CDR2 YYREEE (reference sequence). This CDR3 comprises 13 residues. CDR3 in amino acids: CASSRESTYEQYF. In nucleotides, the CDR3 is TGTGCCAGCAGCCGGGAGTCTACCTACGAGCAGTACTTC.

This clone was detected only a few times. The chain recombines TRBV18 with TRBJ1-6; 9 nucleotides align to TRBD1. The CDR3 loop spans 15 amino acids. Germline V gene sequence: CDR1 KGHSH, CDR2 LQKENI. V lost 4 bases to trimming and J lost 9 bases; unmatched junction nucleotides: 7. The CDR3 is CASSRLDRGSSPLHF. The CDR3 bases are TGTGCCAGCTCACGTCTTGACAGGGGGAGTTCACCCCTCCACTTT.

The CDR3 loop is CATSGGVGEKLFF. In DNA, the CDR3 is TGTGCCACCAGTGGCGGGGTAGGGGAAAAACTGTTTTTT. This chain connects TRBV24-1 to TRBJ1-4; D gene ambiguous. Trimming cost V 5 bases and J 8 bases, with 11 bases left between them. The CDR3 has 13 residues. Germline V gene lookup returns CDR1 KGHDR and CDR2 SFDVKD.

The J gene is TRBJ1-1, the V gene TRBV9, with TRBD1 matching 8 bases. CDR3 length: 15 amino acids. Germline assignment: CDR1 SGDLS and CDR2 YYNGEE. Losses at the gene ends were 2 bases for V and 1 base for J; bases not matched to a gene: 4. The CDR3 is CASSVGRGPNTEAFF. In DNA form, the CDR3 reads TGTGCCAGCAGCGTTGGCAGGGGGCCGAACACTGAAGCTTTCTTT.

Written as DNA, the CDR3 is TGTGCCAGTAGTATGGGGACAGGGGGCTCCGGGAGCAATCAGCCCCAGCATTTT. Amino acids: CASSMGTGGSGSNQPQHF. V and J are TRBV19 and TRBJ1-5; 12 bases align to TRBD1. CDR3 size: 18 residues. CDR1 is LNHDA, CDR2 SQIVND, per germline (reference sequence). V shed 3 bases, J shed 1 base, and the junction held 7 bases outside the gene matches. The full variable domain, its missing parts supplied by reference TRBV19 and TRBJ1-5, is DGGITQSPKYLFRKEGQNVTLSCEQNLNHDAMYWYRQDPGQGLRLIYYSQIVNDFQKGDIAEGYSVSREKKESFPLTVTSAQKNPTAFYLCASSMGTGGSGSNQPQHFGDGTRLSIL.